This is a list of T cell receptor beta chains from one sample in a study of blood T cells in healthy people across ages. TCRdb independently ran MiXCR on the 5' RACE reads; one entry per CDR3 protein. The table lists hundreds of thousands of distinct CDR3 sequences, less than 35% of them singletons, with 15% to 19% in the top ten. The sample consisted of blood. These receptors originate from a woman aged 80 or older in good health. Each CDR3 is given with its conserved first and last residue. A D gene is named only where the DNA matches it firmly. A row's size may be missing; if present it is once, few, many or a size class.

>many|TRBJ2-7|TRBD1|TRBV28
CASSLGQIPSYEQYF
TGTGCCAGCAGTTTGGGACAGATCCCCTCCTACGAGCAGTACTTC
>few|TRBJ2-3|NA|TRBV5-1
CASSLEFAGRTDTQYF
TGCGCCAGCAGCTTGGAATTTGCAGGCCGCACAGATACGCAGTATTTT
>many|TRBJ2-3|TRBD1|TRBV4-3
CASSQFAGGSDTQYF
TGCGCCAGCAGCCAATTCGCAGGGGGCTCTGATACGCAGTATTTT
>NA|TRBJ1-1|TRBD1|TRBV5-5
CASSRVGQGRITEAFF
TGTGCCAGCAGCCGAGTAGGACAGGGGAGGATCACTGAAGCTTTCTTT
>NA|TRBJ2-7|TRBD1|TRBV5-1
CASSLLGTAEQYF
TGCGCCAGCAGCTTACTGGGGACAGCCGAGCAGTACTTC
>few|TRBJ2-1|NA|TRBV2
CASSGTRNEQFF
TGTGCCAGCAGTGGGACCCGCAATGAGCAGTTCTTC
>few|TRBJ1-2|TRBD1|TRBV5-1
CASSLASQQGGYGYTF
TGCGCCAGCAGCTTGGCCAGCCAACAGGGGGGGTATGGCTACACCTTC
>few|TRBJ1-5|TRBD1|TRBV29-1
CSVISGTGAYSNQPQHF
TGCAGCGTTATTTCCGGGACAGGAGCTTATAGCAATCAGCCCCAGCATTTT
>NA|TRBJ2-3|TRBD2|TRBV2
CASSRRGGPSTDMQYF
TGTGCCAGCAGCAGGCGGGGGGGACCTAGCACAGATATGCAGTATTTT
>NA|TRBJ1-6|NA|TRBV2
CASNPGPNSPLHF
TGTGCCAGCAATCCCGGGCCGAACTCACCCCTCCACTTT
>NA|TRBJ2-7|NA|TRBV19
CASSALGYEQYF
TGTGCCAGTAGCGCCCTGGGGTACGAGCAGTACTTC
>once|TRBJ1-2|NA|TRBV28
CASRTLGGNYGCTF
TGTGCCAGCAGGACTCTAGGGGGTAACTATGGCTGCACCTTC
>NA|TRBJ2-3|NA|TRBV6-1
CASSVGDGEDTQYF
TGTGCCAGCAGTGTGGGGGACGGCGAGGATACGCAGTATTTT
>few|TRBJ1-5|NA|TRBV18
CASSSPGLSSNQPQHF
TGTGCCAGCTCATCCCCGGGACTGAGTAGCAATCAGCCCCAGCATTTT
>NA|TRBJ2-7|NA|TRBV7-2
CASSSHLAPSYNEQYF
TGTGCCAGCAGCTCCCATCTAGCGCCCTCCTACAATGAGCAGTACTTC
>many|TRBJ2-3|NA|TRBV6-6
CASSYRTGTDTQYF
TGTGCCAGCAGTTATCGGACTGGCACAGATACGCAGTATTTT
>NA|TRBJ2-3|NA|TRBV7-3
CASSLGGMGTDTQYF
TGTGCCAGCAGCTTGGGCGGGATGGGGACAGATACGCAGTATTTT
>many|TRBJ2-7|NA|TRBV4-3
CASSQEGSISYEQYF
TGCGCCAGCAGCCAGGAGGGGTCTATCTCCTACGAGCAGTACTTC
>few|TRBJ1-4|NA|TRBV20-1
CSARDSGAAQREKLFF
TGCAGTGCTAGAGATTCTGGGGCAGCCCAGCGTGAAAAACTGTTTTTT
>NA|TRBJ2-5|NA|TRBV7-9
CASSFRTSMDTAGETQYF
TGTGCCAGCAGCTTTAGAACCTCCATGGACACGGCGGGGGAGACCCAGTACTTC
>NA|TRBJ2-3|TRBD2|TRBV12-3/TRBV12-4
CASRGISGGGDMQYF
TGTGCCAGCAGGGGAATTAGCGGGGGGGGAGATATGCAGTATTTT
>NA|TRBJ2-4|NA|TRBV2
CASKSRDVGKNIQYF
TGTGCCAGCAAAAGCAGGGACGTGGGCAAAAACATTCAGTACTTC
>NA|TRBJ1-1|TRBD1|TRBV12-3/TRBV12-4
CASSPPEGAHTEAFF
TGTGCCAGCAGCCCACCGGAGGGGGCCCACACTGAAGCTTTCTTT
>NA|TRBJ2-1|TRBD1|TRBV18
CASSRQTGRTAYNEQFF
TGTGCCAGCTCACGTCAGACAGGGCGCACAGCGTACAATGAGCAGTTCTTC
>many|TRBJ1-4|TRBD1|TRBV7-7
CASSHGTANEKLFF
TGTGCTAGCAGCCACGGGACAGCTAATGAAAAACTGTTTTTT
>many|TRBJ2-1|NA|TRBV3-1
CASSQDLSHNEQFF
TGTGCCAGCAGCCAAGATCTGAGCCACAATGAGCAGTTCTTC
>NA|TRBJ2-7|NA|TRBV7-9
CASSTFLADEQYF
TGTGCCAGCAGCACGTTCCTGGCGGACGAGCAGTACTTC
>NA|TRBJ1-1|TRBD1|TRBV7-9
CASSPPGQGYYYTEAFF
TGTGCCAGCAGCCCCCCTGGACAGGGGTATTACTACACTGAAGCTTTCTTT
>many|TRBJ2-7|TRBD1|TRBV18
CASSPNPTGPGSYEQYF
TGTGCCAGCTCACCAAATCCGACAGGGCCGGGTTCCTACGAGCAGTACTTC